A single sample is the source of the 16 T cell receptor beta chains below, sequenced in a study of blood T cell repertoires in COVID-19. Profiling relied on immunoSEQ multiplex PCR, and the TCRdb table lists in-frame clones only, not all of them. The repertoire holds about 380,000 clones, with 85% as singletons. The sample comprised peripheral blood. The receptors stem from a woman under 30 with acute or convalescent COVID-19.

This chain uses TRBV19 with TRBJ1-1, with TRBD1 matching 9 bases. V shed 6 bases and J 4 bases; nucleotides not matched to a gene: 6. CDR3 length: 14 amino acids. Germline V lookup: CDR1 LNHDA, CDR2 SQIVND (reference sequence). The CDR3 DNA is TGTGCCAGTAGAAACGGACAGGGGAGCACTGAAGCTTTCTTT. Translating gives CASRNGQGSTEAFF.

This chain links TRBV30 with TRBJ2-7, with TRBD2 identical over 10 bases. Germline V gene sequence: CDR1 GTSNPN, CDR2 SVGIG (reference sequence). This CDR3 has 12 amino acids. J lost 7 bases, V lost 7 bases, and 7 bases had no gene match. The CDR3 sequence: CALSGGDLEQYF. CDR3 DNA: TGTGCCTTAAGCGGGGGGGATCTGGAGCAGTACTTC.

The rearrangement uses TRBV5-1 and TRBJ1-2; 11 bases align to TRBD1. The germline gives CDR1 SGHRS, CDR2 YFSETQ. This CDR3 has 14 residues. V was clipped by 3 bases and J by 8 bases; unmatched bases: 6. The CDR3 spells CASSYGTGGEGYTF. The CDR3 bases are TGCGCCAGCAGCTATGGGACAGGGGGTGAAGGCTACACCTTC.

The chain uses TRBV11-1 and TRBJ1-1; D is undetermined. The CDR3 is 14 amino acids. Trimming removed 7 bases at V and 3 bases at J, with 15 bases between. Per the germline V gene, CDR1 is SGHAT and CDR2 is FQDESV (reference sequence). The CDR3 loop reads CASMGSHLDTEAFF. Written as DNA, the CDR3 is TGTGCCAGCATGGGGAGCCACCTGGACACTGAAGCTTTCTTT.

The chain couples TRBV5-8 to TRBJ2-7, with TRBD1 matching over 9 bases. This CDR3 is 14 amino acids long. V trimming: 4 bases; J trimming: 1 base; junction bases outside the gene matches: 3. From germline, CDR1 is SGHTS and CDR2 YDEGEE. CDR3 in amino acids: CASSPGTGSYEQYF. In DNA form, the CDR3 reads TGTGCCAGCAGCCCCGGGACAGGGTCCTACGAGCAGTACTTC.

The CDR3 DNA is TGTGCCAGCAGTCCCCGAGCACAGGGTGTGGGTGAAGCTTTCTTT. Translating gives CASSPRAQGVGEAFF. The gene calls are TRBV27 and TRBJ1-1, with a tentative D call TRBD1 (6 bases). This CDR3 has 15 amino acids. Trimming pared 5 bases from V and 7 bases from J, leaving 20 bases between. The V gene's germline CDR1 is MNHEY and CDR2 SMNVEV (reference sequence).

The table lists this clone with a few counts. This sequence joins TRBV7-9 and TRBJ1-4; 8 bases match TRBD1. Germline trimming cut 5 bases from V and 0 bases from J; bases unmatched to any gene: 8. The CDR3 has 17 residues. Germline lookup yields CDR1 SEHNR and CDR2 FQNEAQ (reference sequence). The CDR3 reads CASSRPLQGATNEKLFF. CDR3 bases: TGTGCCAGCAGCCGTCCATTACAGGGGGCAACTAATGAAAAACTGTTTTTT.

The chain is built from TRBV10-3 and TRBJ1-2, with 9 bases matching TRBD1. CDR3 length: 12 amino acids. Germline CDR1 is ENHRY and CDR2 is SYGVKD. Trimming removed 9 bases from V and 6 bases from J; junction bases left unmatched: 5. For the CDR3, the DNA is TGTGCCATACAACAGGGGGCGGATGGCTACACCTTC. This translates into CAIQQGADGYTF.

The chain joins TRBV9 to TRBJ1-4; TRBD1 agrees at 8 bases. With 1 base clipped from V and 6 bases from J, the junction kept 11 bases outside the gene matches. Germline CDR1 reads SGDLS; CDR2 reads YYNGEE. This CDR3 has 17 amino acids. The CDR3 reads CASSVNGQGQKDEKLFF. CDR3 DNA sequence: TGTGCCAGCAGCGTAAACGGACAGGGACAGAAAGATGAAAAACTGTTTTTT.

J is TRBJ1-5 and V is TRBV3-1 (or the pseudogene TRBV3-2); TRBD1 might be the D (6 bases). Per germline, CDR1 LGHDT and CDR2 YNNKEL (reference sequence). This CDR3 is built from 15 residues. V was cut by 4 bases and J by 2 bases, with 12 bases left in between. The DNA for the CDR3 is TGTGCCAGCAGCCTACAGGGTGGTGGCAATCAGCCCCAGCATTTT. It is translated as CASSLQGGGNQPQHF.

CDR3 residues: CASSMWRERQFF. As DNA, the CDR3 is TGTGCCAGTAGTATGTGGCGGGAGAGGCAGTTCTTC. The chain combines TRBV19 with TRBJ2-1; the match to TRBD2 covers 7 bases. Germline values: CDR1 LNHDA, CDR2 SQIVND (reference sequence). CDR3 size: 12 residues. Trimming at V came to 3 bases and at J to 12 bases, leaving 5 bases not matched to a gene. Full variable domain (remainder filled in from reference TRBV19 and TRBJ2-1): DGGITQSPKYLFRKEGQNVTLSCEQNLNHDAMYWYRQDPGQGLRLIYYSQIVNDFQKGDIAEGYSVSREKKESFPLTVTSAQKNPTAFYLCASSMWRERQFFGPGTRLTVL.

The chain is built from TRBV9 and TRBJ2-3, with a weak D call TRBD1 (5 bases). V was pared by 4 bases and J by 4 bases, with 16 bases between. Germline values: CDR1 SGDLS, CDR2 YYNGEE. The length of the CDR3 is 15 residues. CDR3 protein: CASSPGSPEADTQYF. Written as DNA, the CDR3 is TGTGCCAGCAGCCCAGGGTCCCCCGAGGCAGATACGCAGTATTTT.

The chain couples TRBV7-3 to TRBJ2-3, with D possibly being TRBD1 or TRBD2 (6 bases each). V dropped 4 bases and J dropped 3 bases, with 11 bases sitting between them. Germline lookup yields CDR1 SGHTA and CDR2 FQGTGA. This CDR3 spans 14 amino acids. CDR3 sequence: CASSSTGATDTQYF. CDR3 bases: TGTGCCAGCAGCTCAACGGGGGCAACAGATACGCAGTATTTT.

The chain recombines TRBV6-5 with TRBJ2-2, with no clear D. V shed 0 bases and J shed 6 bases, with 8 bases lying between them. The CDR3 runs 14 residues. Germline lookup yields CDR1 MNHEY and CDR2 SVGAGI. The CDR3 reads CASSYSPVSGELFF. The CDR3 DNA sequence: TGTGCCAGCAGTTACTCTCCCGTTTCCGGGGAGCTGTTTTTT.

The chain has TRBV28 and TRBJ1-2, with 7 bases fitting TRBD1. From germline, CDR1 is MDHEN and CDR2 SYDVKM. This CDR3 is built from 14 residues. With 6 bases clipped from V and 8 bases from J, the junction kept 12 bases outside the gene matches. The CDR3 region has the DNA TGTGCCAGCAGAGACTCGGGACAGCCCGGAGGCTACACCTTC. Amino acid sequence: CASRDSGQPGGYTF.

V gene TRBV10-1 combines with J gene TRBJ2-7, with 10 positions matching TRBD2. This CDR3 has 12 amino acids. CDR1 is WNHNN, CDR2 SYGVQD, per germline (reference sequence). Trimming removed 6 bases from V and 4 bases from J; junction bases left unmatched: 0. As DNA, the CDR3 is TGCGCCAGCAGACTAGCGGGATACGAGCAGTACTTC. Amino acids: CASRLAGYEQYF.